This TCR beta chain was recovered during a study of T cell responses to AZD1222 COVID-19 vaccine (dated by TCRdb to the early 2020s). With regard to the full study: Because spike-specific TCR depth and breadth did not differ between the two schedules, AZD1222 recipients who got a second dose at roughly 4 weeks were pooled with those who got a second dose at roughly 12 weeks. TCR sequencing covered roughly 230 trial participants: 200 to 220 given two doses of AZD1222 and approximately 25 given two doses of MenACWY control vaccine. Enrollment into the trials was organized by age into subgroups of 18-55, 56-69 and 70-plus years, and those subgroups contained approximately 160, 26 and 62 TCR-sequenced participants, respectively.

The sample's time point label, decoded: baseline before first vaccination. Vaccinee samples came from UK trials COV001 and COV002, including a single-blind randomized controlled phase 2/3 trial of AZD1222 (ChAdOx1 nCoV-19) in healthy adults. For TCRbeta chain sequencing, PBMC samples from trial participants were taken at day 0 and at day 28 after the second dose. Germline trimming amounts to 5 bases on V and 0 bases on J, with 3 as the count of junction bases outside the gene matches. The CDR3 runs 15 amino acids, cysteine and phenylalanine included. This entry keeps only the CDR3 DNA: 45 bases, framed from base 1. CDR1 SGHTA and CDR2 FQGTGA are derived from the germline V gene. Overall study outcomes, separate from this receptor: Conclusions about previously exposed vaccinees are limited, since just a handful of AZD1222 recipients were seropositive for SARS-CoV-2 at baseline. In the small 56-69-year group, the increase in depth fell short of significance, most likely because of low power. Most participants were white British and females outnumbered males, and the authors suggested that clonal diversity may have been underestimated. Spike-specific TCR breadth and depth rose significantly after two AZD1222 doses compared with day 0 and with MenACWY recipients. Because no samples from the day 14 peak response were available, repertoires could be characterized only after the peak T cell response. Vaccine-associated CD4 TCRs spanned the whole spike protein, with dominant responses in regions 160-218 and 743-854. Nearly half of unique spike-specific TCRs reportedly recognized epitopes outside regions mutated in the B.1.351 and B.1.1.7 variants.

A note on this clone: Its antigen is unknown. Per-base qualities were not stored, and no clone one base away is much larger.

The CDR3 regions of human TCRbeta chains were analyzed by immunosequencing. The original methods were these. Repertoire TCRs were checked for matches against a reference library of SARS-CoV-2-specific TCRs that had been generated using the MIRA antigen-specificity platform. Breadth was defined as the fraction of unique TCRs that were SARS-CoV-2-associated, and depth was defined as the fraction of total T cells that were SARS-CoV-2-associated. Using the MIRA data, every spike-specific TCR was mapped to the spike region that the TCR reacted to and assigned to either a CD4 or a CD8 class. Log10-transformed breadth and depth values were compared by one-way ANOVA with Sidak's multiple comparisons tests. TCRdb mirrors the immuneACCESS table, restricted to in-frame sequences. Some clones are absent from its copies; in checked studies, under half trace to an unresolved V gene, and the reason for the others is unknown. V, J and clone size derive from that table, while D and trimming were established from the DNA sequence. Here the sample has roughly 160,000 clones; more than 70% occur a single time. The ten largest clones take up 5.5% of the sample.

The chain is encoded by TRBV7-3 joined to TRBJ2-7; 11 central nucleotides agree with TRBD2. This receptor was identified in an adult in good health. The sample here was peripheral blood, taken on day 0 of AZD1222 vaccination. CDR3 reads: CASSALAGDSYEQYF. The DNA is TGTGCCAGCAGCGCACTAGCGGGAGACTCCTACGAGCAGTACTTC.